Presented here are 22 T cell receptor beta chains from one specimen sequenced in a study of stem cell transplantation in POMP-related autoinflammatory disease. TCRdb's table, derived via immunoSEQ multiplex PCR, lists solely in-frame clones and lacks some. Of some 68,000 clones listed, just over 90% were seen once; the top ten hold around 0.66%. Material: CD4+ T cells from PBMCs, obtained after stem cell transplantation. The receptors were gathered from a human patient with POMP-related autoinflammation and immune dysregulation (PRAID). The graft donor may be the source of some T cells.

This chain links TRBV27 with TRBJ2-1; D possibly uses TRBD1 or TRBD2 (5 bases each). With 7 bases removed from V and 6 bases from J, the gap between germline ends came to 40 bases. The germline gives CDR1 MNHEY, CDR2 SMNVEV (reference sequence). There are 22 residues in the CDR3. The CDR3 is CASTRWPRGPMSGTLFANEQFF. Written as DNA, the CDR3 is TGTGCCAGCACCCGCTGGCCCCGGGGACCAATGTCCGGGACCTTATTTGCCAATGAGCAGTTCTTC.

Details on this clone: Other DNA sequences in this sample translate to the same CDR3. The V gene is TRBV19, the J gene TRBJ2-3; D remains ambiguous. V was trimmed by 6 bases and J by 3 bases, leaving 10 bases between them. CDR1 LNHDA and CDR2 SQIVND come from the germline V gene (reference sequence). The CDR3 sequence is 13 residues long. For the CDR3, the DNA is TGTGCCAGTAGAATTGGCGGTACAGATACGCAGTATTTT. It encodes CASRIGGTDTQYF.

The chain recombines TRBV29-1 with TRBJ2-1; D gene unclear. Trimming took off 4 bases at V and 9 bases at J, with 7 bases between the two ends. CDR1 is SQVTM and CDR2 is ANQGSEA in the germline V gene. CDR3 length: 10 amino acids. The chain's CDR3 is CSVGGIEQFF. CDR3 DNA: TGCAGCGTTGGTGGGATTGAGCAGTTCTTC.

This clone was recorded only once. The chain recombines TRBV3-1 (or the pseudogene TRBV3-2) with TRBJ1-2; unclear D gene. The V gene's germline CDR1 is LGHDT and CDR2 YNNKEL (reference sequence). This CDR3 is 14 amino acids long. V gave up 3 bases and J gave up 11 bases, with 19 bases separating them. CDR3 in amino acids: CASSHPSRPRRYTF. The CDR3 region has the DNA TGTGCCAGCAGCCACCCTTCAAGGCCTCGAAGGTACACCTTC.

This clone has more than one count but fewer than ten. The genes are TRBV10-3 and TRBJ1-1; D not resolved. The CDR3 is 15 amino acids. Per germline, CDR1 ENHRY and CDR2 SYGVKD. Trimming shortened V by 3 bases and J by 1 base, and 12 bases separated the two germline ends. The CDR3 nucleotides are TGTGCCATCAGTGACTCCTTAGGACGGAACACTGAAGCTTTCTTT. It encodes CAISDSLGRNTEAFF.

The chain joins TRBV3-1 (or the pseudogene TRBV3-2) to TRBJ1-2; D call uncertain. V was shortened by 4 bases and J by 8 bases, with 14 bases between the two germline ends. Germline assignment: CDR1 LGHDT and CDR2 YNNKEL (reference sequence). CDR3 length equals 13 residues. The CDR3 spells CASSLVLGSGYTF. The CDR3 coding sequence is TGTGCCAGCAGCCTCGTCCTCGGGAGCGGCTACACCTTC.

In its sample, this clone was seen a few times. CDR3: CASSQPGTSGRAYEQYF. The DNA for the CDR3 is TGTGCCAGCTCACAACCCGGGACTAGCGGGAGGGCCTACGAGCAGTACTTC. The rearrangement joins TRBV18 to TRBJ2-7, with 16 bases lining up with TRBD2. This CDR3 has 17 residues. CDR1 is KGHSH and CDR2 is LQKENI in the germline V gene. With V trimmed by 4 bases and J by 2 bases, 5 bases remained unmatched.

This clone showed up just once. The genes are TRBV28 and TRBJ2-7, with D tentatively TRBD1 or TRBD2 (5 bases each). CDR1 MDHEN and CDR2 SYDVKM come from the germline V gene. Trimming cost V 7 bases and J 1 base, with 14 bases left between them. The CDR3 spans 14 residues. For the CDR3, the DNA is TGTGCCAGCACTAAGGGGAGTCCTTCCTACGAGCAGTACTTC. This encodes CASTKGSPSYEQYF.

This chain joins TRBV6-5 and TRBJ1-5; 9 positions agree with TRBD1. The CDR3 has 13 amino acids. Germline V CDR1 and CDR2: MNHEY, SVGAGI. V lost 7 bases and J lost 6; bases outside the gene matches: 4. In DNA, the CDR3 is TGTGCCAGCAAGGGACAGGGAGTTCAGCCCCAGCATTTT. It encodes CASKGQGVQPQHF.

The chain is built from TRBV2 and TRBJ2-1; a weak D match, TRBD2 (6 bases). This CDR3 comprises 16 residues. Trimming left V 2 bases short and J 1 base short, with 12 bases between. CDR1 is SNHLY and CDR2 is FYNNEI in the germline V gene. CDR3 bases: TGTGCCAGCAGTGAATTTGGGAGGAAGTCCTACAATGAGCAGTTCTTC. Protein: CASSEFGRKSYNEQFF. The full variable domain, with the rest looked up from reference TRBV2 and TRBJ2-1, is EPEVTQTPSHQVTQMGQEVILRCVPISNHLYFYWYRQILGQKVEFLVSFYNNEISEKSEIFDDQFSVERPDGSNFTLKIRSTKLEDSAMYFCASSEFGRKSYNEQFFGPGTRLTVL.

The chain employs TRBV30 and TRBJ2-1, with 8 positions matching TRBD2. The CDR3 has 14 residues. V gave up 0 bases and J gave up 7 bases; unmatched junction bases: 5. From germline, CDR1 is GTSNPN and CDR2 SVGIG (reference sequence). The CDR3 coding sequence is TGTGCCTGGAGTGTAACGGGGGGGTGGAATGAGCAGTTCTTC. This gives the protein CAWSVTGGWNEQFF.

CDR3 amino acids: CASSPQGMANVLTF. CDR3 DNA sequence: TGTGCCAGCTCACCGCAGGGTATGGCCAACGTCCTGACTTTC. V is TRBV18 and J is TRBJ2-6; D may be TRBD1 (5 bases). Trimming took 3 bases from V and 6 from J, leaving 9 bases between them. Germline V gene sequence: CDR1 KGHSH, CDR2 LQKENI. The CDR3 is made up of 14 amino acids.

The V and J genes are TRBV29-1 and TRBJ1-2; TRBD1 agrees at 9 bases. Trimming cost V 4 bases and J 8 bases; bases outside gene matches: 8. Germline loops: CDR1 SQVTM, CDR2 ANQGSEA. The CDR3 covers 13 residues. This CDR3 reads CSVGDGTGRGYTF. The CDR3 DNA sequence: TGCAGCGTTGGGGACGGGACAGGGAGAGGCTACACCTTC.

The V and J genes are TRBV29-1 and TRBJ1-2; the match to TRBD1 covers 7 bases. The CDR3 contains 13 residues. Germline V lookup: CDR1 SQVTM, CDR2 ANQGSEA. V shed 4 bases and J 2 bases; nucleotides not matched to a gene: 4. The CDR3 DNA reads as TGCAGCGTTGTGAGGGGGCAGAACTATGGCTACACCTTC. This translates into CSVVRGQNYGYTF.

This chain connects TRBV28 to TRBJ2-5; D gene unclear. The V end was cut by 5 bases, the J end by 2 bases, with 9 bases between. The CDR3 loop spans 13 amino acids. CDR1 and CDR2 (germline): MDHEN, SYDVKM. The CDR3 sequence: CASSQHRQETQYF. The DNA of the CDR3 is TGTGCCAGCAGTCAACATAGACAAGAGACCCAGTACTTC.

The chain employs TRBV9 and TRBJ1-5, with D unresolved. The CDR3 is 13 amino acids. Trimming pared 0 bases from V and 7 bases from J, leaving 8 bases between. Germline V gene sequence: CDR1 SGDLS, CDR2 YYNGEE. In DNA form, the CDR3 reads TGTGCCAGCAGCGTAGATCCCAGGCAGCCCCAGCATTTT. Amino acids: CASSVDPRQPQHF.

This clone was picked up one time. This same CDR3 is encoded by further DNA sequences in the sample. This chain connects TRBV10-3 to TRBJ1-5; D gene ambiguous. Germline V gives CDR1 ENHRY, CDR2 SYGVKD. CDR3 length: 19 amino acids. Trimming took off 3 bases at V and 2 bases at J, with 23 bases between the two ends. Here the CDR3 reads CAISDSGTDWRVGNQPQHF. The CDR3 DNA reads as TGTGCCATCAGTGATAGCGGAACGGACTGGAGGGTCGGCAATCAGCCCCAGCATTTT.

This chain connects TRBV11-1 to TRBJ2-7; 11 nucleotides match TRBD1. After removal of 5 bases from V and 6 bases from J, the junction contained 6 bases not matched to a gene. Germline V CDR1 and CDR2: SGHAT, FQDESV (reference sequence). CDR3 length: 14 residues. CDR3 protein: CASSMDRGRGEQYF. The CDR3 DNA reads as TGTGCCAGCAGCATGGACAGGGGGCGCGGCGAGCAGTACTTC.

The rearrangement joins TRBV29-1 to TRBJ2-2; 8 nucleotides agree with TRBD2. J was trimmed by 8 bases and V by 6 bases; bases with no gene match: 8. This CDR3 is 13 amino acids long. Germline CDR1 and CDR2: SQVTM and ANQGSEA. The CDR3 spells CSVIKAGGGELFF. The CDR3 region has the DNA TGCAGCGTGATAAAGGCGGGAGGAGGGGAGCTGTTTTTT.

The gene calls are TRBV7-9 and TRBJ2-5; a possible D gene is TRBD2 (7 bases). Trimming took off 4 bases at V and 2 bases at J, with 11 bases between the two ends. Germline V gene data show CDR1 as SEHNR and CDR2 as FQNEAQ (reference sequence). This CDR3 comprises 14 residues. The CDR3 DNA is TGTGCCAGCAGCTCCAAGGGGGGGCAAGAGACCCAGTACTTC. Translated: CASSSKGGQETQYF.

The CDR3 loop is CASSQADRGGNSPLHF. CDR3 DNA sequence: TGCGCCAGCAGCCAAGCGGACAGGGGAGGTAATTCACCCCTCCACTTT. V and J are TRBV4-1 and TRBJ1-6; 9 nucleotides line up with TRBD1. Trimming took 1 base from V and 6 from J; bases not matched to a gene: 4. The CDR3 consists of 16 residues. Germline V gene lookup returns CDR1 MGHRA and CDR2 YSYEKL.

This chain connects TRBV29-1 to TRBJ2-1; D tentatively reads TRBD1 or TRBD2 (6 bases each). Germline CDR1 and CDR2: SQVTM and ANQGSEA. With 3 bases removed from V and 10 bases from J, the gap between germline ends came to 13 bases. The CDR3 is 12 amino acids. The CDR3 coding sequence is TGCAGCGTTGAGTTGGGGGGCGGGGAGCAGTTCTTC. It is translated as CSVELGGGEQFF.